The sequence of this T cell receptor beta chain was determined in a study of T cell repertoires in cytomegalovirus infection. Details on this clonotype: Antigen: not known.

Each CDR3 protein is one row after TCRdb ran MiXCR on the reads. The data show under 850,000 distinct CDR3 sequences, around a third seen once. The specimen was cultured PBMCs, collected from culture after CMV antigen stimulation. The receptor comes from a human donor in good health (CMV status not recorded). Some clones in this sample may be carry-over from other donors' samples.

Here the CDR3 reads CASSNPSGAVAKNIQYF. CDR3 in DNA: TGTGCCAGCAGCAACCCCTCAGGGGCAGTAGCCAAAAACATTCAGTACTTC. V and J are TRBV2 and TRBJ2-4; tentatively, D is TRBD1 (6 bases). V lost 6 bases and J 0 bases, leaving 18 bases between the germline ends. Per the germline V gene, CDR1 is SNHLY and CDR2 is FYNNEI. The CDR3 has 17 amino acids. Looking up the rest from reference TRBV2 and TRBJ2-4 gives the full variable domain: EPEVTQTPSHQVTQMGQEVILRCVPISNHLYFYWYRQILGQKVEFLVSFYNNEISEKSEIFDDQFSVERPDGSNFTLKIRSTKLEDSAMYFCASSNPSGAVAKNIQYFGAGTRLSVL.